This T cell receptor (beta chain) stems from a study of beta chain features in type 1 diabetes. Worth noting for this clone: Its cognate antigen is unknown.

The whole isolated RNA underwent reverse transcription, so sequencing captured expressed TCRB transcripts. Samples of naive, central memory and regulatory T cells yielded a mean of around 3.7 million reads. Sequenced by immunoSEQ multiplex PCR; TCRdb stores in-frame clones only, minus some. This sample has fewer than 900,000 clones, with roughly 15% found just once. CD4+ naive, central memory, regulatory and stem cell-like memory cells were sorted via CD45RO/CCR7/CD25/CD127/CD95/CD27. This CDR3 contains 14 residues. The germline V gene has CDR1 ENHRY and CDR2 SYGVKD. The germline V and J ends were trimmed by 3 bases and 3 bases, with 9 bases remaining between them. Notes on the study in general: Type 1 diabetes patients had VDJ junctions that carried fewer insertions and more deletions. The cDNA sequencing approach could over-represent high-TCR-expressing cells.

The material sequenced was naive CD4+ T cells from blood. The sequence derives from a young woman in good health. This chain connects TRBV10-3 to TRBJ1-5; no clear D gene. In nucleotides, the CDR3 is TGTGCCATCAGTGATGGACTCCACAATCAGCCCCAGCATTTT. Encoded protein: CAISDGLHNQPQHF.